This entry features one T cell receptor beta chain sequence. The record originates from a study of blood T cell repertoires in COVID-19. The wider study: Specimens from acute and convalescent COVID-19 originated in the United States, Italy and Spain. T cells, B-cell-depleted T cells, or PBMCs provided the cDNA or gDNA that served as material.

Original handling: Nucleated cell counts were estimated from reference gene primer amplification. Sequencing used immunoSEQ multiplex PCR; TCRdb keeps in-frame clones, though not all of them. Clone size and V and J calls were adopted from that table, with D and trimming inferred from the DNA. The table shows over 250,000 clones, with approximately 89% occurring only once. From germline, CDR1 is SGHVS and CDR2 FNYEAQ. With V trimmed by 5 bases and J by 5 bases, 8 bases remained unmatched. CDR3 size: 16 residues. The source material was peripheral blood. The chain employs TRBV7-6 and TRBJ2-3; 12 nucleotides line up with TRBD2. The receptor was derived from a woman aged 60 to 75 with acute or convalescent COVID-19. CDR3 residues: CASSEASGRVGDTQYF. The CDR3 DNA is TGTGCCAGCAGCGAAGCTAGCGGGAGGGTGGGAGATACGCAGTATTTT.